This T cell receptor beta chain was sequenced in a study of identical twins. Germline V lookup: CDR1 DFQATT, CDR2 SNEGSKA (reference sequence). This CDR3 contains 12 residues. V shed 7 bases and J 4 bases; nucleotides not matched to a gene: 6. The study, taken as a whole, reports: Partly confounded zero-insertion analyses could result from invariant MAIT and iNKT cells.

One entry per CDR3 protein, called by TCRdb with MiXCR from the 5' RACE reads. This table has about 470,000 distinct CDR3 sequences, approximately 24% appearing once. With respect to this clonotype: The antigen is unknown.

This sample also appeared in a second study, on T cells expressing NK-cell markers.

This receptor was identified in a woman aged 18 to 35 in good health. Specimen: CD4+ T cells sorted from blood. The chain carries TRBV20-1 and TRBJ2-7; 8 bases map to TRBD1. The CDR3 loop reads CSGGQGVYEQYF. In DNA, the CDR3 is TGCAGTGGTGGACAGGGCGTTTACGAGCAGTACTTC.